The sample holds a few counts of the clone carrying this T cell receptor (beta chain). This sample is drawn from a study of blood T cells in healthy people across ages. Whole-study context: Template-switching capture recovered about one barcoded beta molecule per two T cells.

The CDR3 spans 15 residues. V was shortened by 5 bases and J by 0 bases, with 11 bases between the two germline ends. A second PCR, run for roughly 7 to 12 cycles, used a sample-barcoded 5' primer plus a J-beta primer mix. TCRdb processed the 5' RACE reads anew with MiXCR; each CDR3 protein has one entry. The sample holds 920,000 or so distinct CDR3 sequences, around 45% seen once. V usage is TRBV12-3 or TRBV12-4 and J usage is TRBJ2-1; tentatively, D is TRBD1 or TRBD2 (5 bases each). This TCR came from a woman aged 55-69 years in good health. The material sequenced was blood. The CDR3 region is CASSGWDVSYNEQFF. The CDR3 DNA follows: TGTGCCAGCAGTGGTTGGGACGTCTCCTACAATGAGCAGTTCTTC.